Shown below are 9 T cell receptor beta chains from a single sample sequenced in a study of blood T cell repertoires in COVID-19. Measured with immunoSEQ multiplex PCR; TCRdb has only the in-frame clones, and not every one. The table shows roughly 180,000 clones, with around 82% occurring only once. The sample comprised PBMCs or T cells enriched from blood (not recorded which). The receptors originated from a woman aged 50 to 60 in a cohort exposed to, infected with or recovered from COVID-19 (not recorded which).

The V gene is TRBV2, the J gene TRBJ2-1, with D unclear. V dropped 6 bases and J dropped 3 bases, with 6 bases sitting between them. The CDR3 length is 12 residues. Germline V gene data show CDR1 as SNHLY and CDR2 as FYNNEI. The CDR3 loop is CASREYYNEQFF. CDR3 nucleotide sequence: TGTGCCAGCAGGGAATACTACAATGAGCAGTTCTTC.

The V call is TRBV19, the J call TRBJ1-2; 7 bases fit TRBD1. This CDR3 comprises 14 residues. Germline loops: CDR1 LNHDA, CDR2 SQIVND (reference sequence). Germline trimming cut 7 bases from V and 2 bases from J; bases unmatched to any gene: 7. CDR3 amino acids: CASTRQGENYGYTF. The CDR3 DNA reads as TGTGCCAGTACGAGACAGGGAGAAAACTATGGCTACACCTTC.

The CDR3 region has the DNA TGTGCCAGCAGTGATTGGGACAGGGGATATAGCAATCAGCCCCAGCATTTT. This sequence encodes CASSDWDRGYSNQPQHF. The chain couples TRBV2 to TRBJ1-5; TRBD1 aligns across 10 bases. The CDR3 is made up of 17 amino acids. Unmatched junction bases numbered 5, after V lost 3 bases and J lost 0 bases. Germline loops: CDR1 SNHLY, CDR2 FYNNEI.

V gene TRBV7-6 combines with J gene TRBJ2-1; 8 bases are a match to TRBD2. CDR3 size: 15 residues. Trimming cost V 5 bases and J 3 bases; bases outside gene matches: 6. The germline gives CDR1 SGHVS, CDR2 FNYEAQ. CDR3 coding DNA: TGTGCCAGCAGCCGCTTAGCGGGATTCTACAATGAGCAGTTCTTC. It is translated as CASSRLAGFYNEQFF.

The chain is built from TRBV25-1 and TRBJ1-1, with D perhaps matching TRBD1 (5 bases). Between the trimmed V and J ends, which lost 7 bases and 11 bases, there was a span of 17 bases. CDR1 is MGHDK and CDR2 is SYGVNS in the germline V gene. The length of the CDR3 is 12 residues. CDR3 nucleotides: TGTGCCAGCACCACAAGGGGACTTCAGGCTTTCTTT. It translates to CASTTRGLQAFF.

The chain uses TRBV19 and TRBJ1-5; tentative D call: TRBD1 (5 bases). With 6 bases removed from V and 0 bases from J, the gap between germline ends came to 15 bases. Germline CDR1 LNHDA, CDR2 SQIVND (reference sequence). The CDR3 extends over 16 amino acids. Here the CDR3 reads CASRGWGDSSNQPQHF. The CDR3 coding sequence is TGTGCCAGTAGAGGTTGGGGGGATAGTAGCAATCAGCCCCAGCATTTT.

The chain couples TRBV5-8 to TRBJ2-2, with D perhaps TRBD1 (5 bases). This CDR3 has 16 residues. Germline-derived CDR1 and CDR2 are SGHTS and YDEGEE. V lost 1 base and J lost 3, with 13 bases in between. CDR3 protein: CASSLMAQGYTGELFF. The CDR3, as DNA: TGTGCCAGCAGCTTGATGGCTCAGGGTTACACCGGGGAGCTGTTTTTT.

The gene calls are TRBV5-1 and TRBJ2-7; 9 bases are a match to TRBD1. Germline V gene lookup returns CDR1 SGHRS and CDR2 YFSETQ. This CDR3 spans 14 amino acids. With V trimmed by 1 base and J by 3 bases, 2 bases remained unmatched. The CDR3: CASSLSGQGYEQYF. The CDR3 DNA sequence: TGCGCCAGCAGCTTGTCGGGACAGGGCTACGAGCAGTACTTC.

The rearrangement joins TRBV7-9 to TRBJ2-6; D unresolved. V lost 4 bases and J lost 0, with 7 bases in between. Germline V gene lookup returns CDR1 SEHNR and CDR2 FQNEAQ (reference sequence). CDR3 size: 15 residues. The CDR3 region has the DNA TGTGCCAGCAGCTCTACCCTCTCTGGGGCCAACGTCCTGACTTTC. It is translated as CASSSTLSGANVLTF.